A selection of T cell receptor beta chains follows, all from one sample in a study of blood T cells in healthy people across ages. TCRdb re-called the 5' RACE reads with MiXCR, one entry per CDR3 protein. The table shows about 670,000 distinct CDR3 sequences, with about 51% occurring only once. Sequencing was carried out using blood. The receptors derive from a woman aged 80 or over in good health. The CDR3 runs from the conserved cysteine through the conserved F or W. The D gene is left open where the match is weak. A clone size is listed for some rows: how often the clone was seen (once, few, many), or a class if it is expanded.

many | TRBJ2-5 | - | TRBV5-1 | CASSFAPPQETQYF | TGCGCCAGCAGCTTCGCGCCGCCCCAAGAGACCCAGTACTTC
many | TRBJ2-1 | TRBD2 | TRBV4-1 | CASSLFETFGTTSYNEQFF | TGCGCCAGCAGCCTTTTTGAGACATTCGGGACTACCTCCTACAATGAGCAGTTCTTC
many | TRBJ2-1 | TRBD2 | TRBV27 | CASSLVEGGKNEQFF | TGTGCCAGCAGTTTGGTTGAGGGAGGGAAGAATGAGCAGTTCTTC
many | TRBJ2-7 | - | TRBV7-2 | CASSLNRGRAEQYF | TGTGCCAGCAGCTTAAATAGGGGCCGAGCCGAGCAGTACTTC
few | TRBJ2-3 | - | TRBV18 | CASSPMQQGGSDTQYF | TGTGCCAGCTCACCAATGCAACAGGGAGGATCAGATACGCAGTATTTT
- | TRBJ1-5 | - | TRBV6-5 | CASSMGSGGQPQHF | TGTGCCAGCAGTATGGGGTCGGGCGGTCAGCCCCAGCATTTT
- | TRBJ1-5 | - | TRBV29-1 | CSVGVDSGNQPQHF | TGCAGCGTTGGAGTGGACAGCGGCAATCAGCCCCAGCATTTT
- | TRBJ1-2 | TRBD1 | TRBV5-1 | CASTDRVSPNYGYTF | TGCGCCAGCACGGACAGGGTGAGCCCTAACTATGGCTACACCTTC
many | TRBJ2-1 | TRBD2 | TRBV5-1 | CASSLDLAGYNEQFF | TGCGCCAGCAGCTTGGACCTAGCGGGATACAATGAGCAGTTCTTC
many | TRBJ2-1 | TRBD1 | TRBV5-1 | CASSSPGQHKFF | TGCGCCAGCAGCTCTCCGGGACAGCACAAGTTCTTC
many | TRBJ1-4 | - | TRBV12-3/TRBV12-4 | CASSFNSAPEKLFF | TGTGCCAGCAGTTTTAATTCAGCTCCTGAAAAACTGTTTTTT
few | TRBJ2-2 | TRBD1 | TRBV12-3/TRBV12-4 | CATGQGPNTGELFF | TGTGCCACCGGACAGGGCCCGAACACCGGGGAGCTGTTTTTT
few | TRBJ2-3 | - | TRBV7-9 | CASSSWVGGKNTQYF | TGTGCCAGCAGCTCATGGGTTGGGGGCAAAAATACGCAGTATTTT
once | TRBJ2-5 | - | TRBV7-3 | CASAAARGYNEQYF | TGTGCCAGCGCCGCGGCGCGGGGCTACAATGAGCAGTACTTC
few | TRBJ1-1 | - | TRBV9 | CASSVASRGGTEAFF | TGTGCCAGCAGCGTAGCTAGTCGTGGGGGCACTGAAGCTTTCTTT
- | TRBJ2-7 | - | TRBV18 | CASSRSGGTNEQYF | TGTGCCAGCTCACGATCTGGGGGAACCAATGAGCAGTACTTC
- | TRBJ2-3 | - | TRBV12-3/TRBV12-4 | CACSPRLVVGTDTQYF | TGTGCCTGCAGTCCTCGACTAGTGGTTGGCACAGATACGCAGTATTTT
- | TRBJ2-1 | - | TRBV5-1 | CASSRDADEQFF | TGCGCCAGCAGCCGGGACGCCGATGAGCAGTTCTTC
few | TRBJ2-3 | TRBD1 | TRBV12-3/TRBV12-4 | CASSPDRGSTDTQYF | TGTGCCAGCAGTCCAGACAGGGGAAGCACAGATACGCAGTATTTT
many | TRBJ2-5 | TRBD2 | TRBV24-1 | CATSDFPRGRPQETQYF | TGTGCCACCAGTGATTTCCCGCGGGGGAGACCACAAGAGACCCAGTACTTC
- | TRBJ2-3 | TRBD2 | TRBV5-1 | CASSLTSDTDTQYF | TGCGCCAGCAGCTTGACTAGCGACACAGATACGCAGTATTTT
- | TRBJ2-5 | - | TRBV27 | CASTPGWGGPTNEQYF | TGTGCCAGCACCCCAGGATGGGGGGGCCCCACCAATGAGCAGTACTTC
many | TRBJ2-7 | - | TRBV5-1 | CASSFRAEAYEQYF | TGCGCCAGCAGCTTCCGAGCGGAAGCCTACGAGCAGTACTTC
few | TRBJ2-5 | TRBD2 | TRBV2 | CASSGLAGGRKTQYF | TGTGCCAGCAGTGGACTAGCGGGAGGACGGAAGACCCAGTACTTC
many | TRBJ2-3 | - | TRBV9 | CASSVSRTDTQYF | TGTGCCAGCAGCGTATCAAGGACTGATACGCAGTATTTT
- | TRBJ2-1 | - | TRBV10-3 | CAISLDSSYNEQFF | TGTGCCATCAGTTTGGATAGTTCCTACAATGAGCAGTTCTTC
few | TRBJ2-6 | - | TRBV28 | CASSPQRPSGANVLTF | TGTGCCAGCAGTCCCCAGAGGCCTTCTGGGGCCAACGTCCTGACTTTC
- | TRBJ1-2 | - | TRBV6-6 | CASRSDRVLAGDGYTF | TGTGCCAGCAGAAGTGACAGAGTTTTGGCGGGGGATGGCTACACCTTC
- | TRBJ1-1 | - | TRBV12-3/TRBV12-4 | CASTETGFYTEAFF | TGTGCCAGCACCGAAACAGGGTTCTACACTGAAGCTTTCTTT
- | TRBJ1-6 | - | TRBV20-1 | CSARDGSSYNSPLHF | TGCAGTGCTAGAGACGGGAGCTCCTATAATTCACCCCTCCACTTT
many | TRBJ1-1 | TRBD1 | TRBV29-1 | CSVFRDSQPSAEAFF | TGCAGCGTCTTCCGGGACAGCCAACCTAGTGCTGAAGCTTTCTTT
- | TRBJ2-1 | - | TRBV6-1 | CASSETVHEQFF | TGTGCCAGCAGTGAAACCGTACATGAGCAGTTCTTC
many | TRBJ2-3 | - | TRBV20-1 | CSAIWGPSQYF | TGCAGTGCTATTTGGGGACCCTCGCAGTATTTT
many | TRBJ2-3 | - | TRBV5-1 | CASASLSGADTQYF | TGCGCCAGCGCCTCACTATCTGGGGCAGATACGCAGTATTTT
few | TRBJ2-7 | - | TRBV3-1 | CASSPKGPTNYEQYF | TGTGCCAGCAGCCCGAAAGGACCGACCAACTACGAGCAGTACTTC
- | TRBJ2-2 | - | TRBV28 | CASSFGDSELFF | TGTGCCAGCAGTTTTGGAGACAGTGAGCTGTTTTTT
many | TRBJ2-1 | - | TRBV2 | CASLVAGEQFF | TGTGCCAGTTTGGTTGCTGGTGAGCAGTTCTTC
- | TRBJ1-1 | - | TRBV20-1 | CSAIPGPKRAFF | TGCAGTGCTATTCCCGGGCCCAAGAGAGCTTTCTTT
few | TRBJ1-1 | - | TRBV20-1 | CSASQGAEAFF | TGCAGTGCTAGCCAAGGGGCTGAAGCTTTCTTT
many | TRBJ2-1 | - | TRBV5-1 | CASSITGYNEQFF | TGCGCCAGCAGCATTACCGGCTACAATGAGCAGTTCTTC
many | TRBJ2-5 | - | TRBV10-3 | CAISDLAAQETQYF | TGTGCCATCAGTGATCTAGCAGCGCAAGAGACCCAGTACTTC
once | TRBJ1-5 | - | TRBV21-1 | CASSKGGLSNQPQHF | TGTGCCAGCAGCAAAGGGGGCCTTAGCAATCAGCCCCAGCATTTT
few | TRBJ2-2 | TRBD2 | TRBV6-1 | CASSEGVAGATMAGELFF | TGTGCCAGCAGTGAAGGGGTAGCGGGAGCCACAATGGCCGGGGAGCTGTTTTTT
many | TRBJ2-3 | - | TRBV27 | CASTNTDTQYF | TGTGCCAGCACCAACACAGATACGCAGTATTTT
many | TRBJ2-7 | TRBD2 | TRBV5-1 | CASSSPLALEQYF | TGCGCCAGCAGCTCACCACTAGCGTTGGAGCAGTACTTC
- | TRBJ1-4 | - | TRBV7-9 | CASSPPKVTNEKLFF | TGTGCCAGCAGCCCCCCAAAAGTAACTAATGAAAAACTGTTTTTT
- | TRBJ2-1 | TRBD2 | TRBV5-5 | CASSVAGGPENEQFF | TGTGCCAGCAGTGTAGCGGGGGGGCCTGAGAATGAGCAGTTCTTC
- | TRBJ1-2 | - | TRBV4-3 | CASSHDRDGNYGYTF | TGCGCCAGCAGCCATGACCGGGACGGCAACTATGGCTACACCTTC
- | TRBJ2-1 | - | TRBV5-1 | CASSLVTDAVWNEQFF | TGCGCCAGCAGCTTGGTGACGGACGCGGTGTGGAATGAGCAGTTCTTC
- | TRBJ2-2 | TRBD1 | TRBV29-1 | CSTRQGVAGELFF | TGCAGCACCAGACAGGGCGTAGCCGGGGAGCTGTTTTTT
- | TRBJ2-4 | - | TRBV6-2/TRBV6-3 | CASSYPLTGNPSSGAKNIQYF | TGTGCCAGCAGTTACCCACTTACAGGGAATCCGTCCTCAGGAGCCAAAAACATTCAGTACTTC
once | TRBJ2-5 | - | TRBV2 | CASRKGELARETQYF | TGTGCCAGCAGGAAGGGGGAACTAGCACGGGAGACCCAGTACTTC